The 11 T cell receptor beta chains presented below share a single source sample, sequenced in a study of CD8 T cells in Susac syndrome (dated by TCRdb to the late 2010s). The library relied on the immunoSEQ multiplex PCR assay. RNA was extracted with the RNeasy kit and roughly 0.5 to 1 ug was reverse transcribed using random hexamers. The public reads were reprocessed in TCRdb via fastp at Q25 and MiXCR, keeping in-frame beta chains. Under each unique CDR3 protein, matching rows form one entry showing the most common genes and DNA. Present in this sample are 200,000 to 250,000 distinct CDR3 sequences, 95% of which were seen just once. About 0.088% of the sample is held by the ten biggest clonotypes. Sequenced sample: CD4+ T cells from PBMCs. These TCRs come from a human donor with multiple sclerosis.

The J gene is TRBJ2-2, the V gene TRBV29-1, with 9 positions matching TRBD1. This CDR3 is 15 amino acids long. Germline CDR1 and CDR2: SQVTM and ANQGSEA. The V segment lost 5 bases and the J segment 3 bases; nucleotides outside the gene matches: 7. The CDR3 DNA is TGCAGCGTTACTCCGGGACAGGGTTACACCGGGGAGCTGTTTTTT. Residues: CSVTPGQGYTGELFF.

Only one count was recorded for this clonotype. V gene TRBV5-1 combines with J gene TRBJ1-1; the match to TRBD1 covers 8 bases. The V and J ends lost 4 bases and 6 bases, in that order; junction bases with no gene match: 5. CDR1 and CDR2 from the germline V gene are SGHRS and YFSETQ. This CDR3 region has 13 residues. DNA of the CDR3: TGCGCCAGCAGCACGGACAGGGTCGCTGAAGCTTTCTTT. Amino acid sequence: CASSTDRVAEAFF. The full variable domain, rest sourced from reference TRBV5-1 and TRBJ1-1, is KAGVTQTPRYLIKTRGQQVTLSCSPISGHRSVSWYQQTPGQGLQFLFEYFSETQRNKGNFPGRFSGRQFSNSRSEMNVSTLELGDSALYLCASSTDRVAEAFFGQGTRLTVV.

This clonotype was seen a single time. J is TRBJ2-7 and V is TRBV19, with unresolved D. Deletions cut 6 bases from V and 3 bases from J, with 9 bases between. Germline lookup yields CDR1 LNHDA and CDR2 SQIVND (reference sequence). There are 12 residues in the CDR3. CDR3 sequence reads: CASRDQNYEQYF. The CDR3 DNA sequence: TGTGCCAGTAGAGACCAAAACTACGAGCAGTACTTC. Supplemented by reference TRBV19 and TRBJ2-7, the full variable domain reads DGGITQSPKYLFRKEGQNVTLSCEQNLNHDAMYWYRQDPGQGLRLIYYSQIVNDFQKGDIAEGYSVSREKKESFPLTVTSAQKNPTAFYLCASRDQNYEQYFGPGTRLTVT.

The gene calls are TRBV15 and TRBJ2-1, with D possibly TRBD1 on 5 matching bases. CDR3 length: 14 amino acids. The V and J ends lost 0 bases and 8 bases respectively, with 11 bases between them. Germline loops: CDR1 LNHNV, CDR2 YYDKDF (reference sequence). CDR3 DNA sequence: TGTGCCACCAGCAGAGATATCCAGGGCGATGAGCAGTTCTTC. Protein sequence: CATSRDIQGDEQFF.

The rearrangement joins TRBV9 to TRBJ2-1; D assignment may be TRBD1 or TRBD2 (6 bases each). The CDR3 runs to 17 residues. With 0 bases removed from V and 8 bases from J, the gap between germline ends came to 21 bases. CDR1 and CDR2 (germline): SGDLS, YYNGEE. CDR3 amino acids: CASSVGGGPREIDEQFF. The CDR3 nucleotides read TGTGCCAGCAGCGTAGGTGGGGGGCCACGTGAGATCGATGAGCAGTTCTTC.

The rearrangement links TRBV6-5 to TRBJ2-3, with a tentative D call TRBD2 (6 bases). V lost 8 bases and J lost 9, with 18 bases in between. Germline CDR1 MNHEY, CDR2 SVGAGI. The CDR3 sequence is 13 residues long. This CDR3 reads CASRLSGTGTQYF. The CDR3 DNA follows: TGTGCCAGCCGCCTGAGTGGGACTGGGACGCAGTATTTT.

The chain joins TRBV9 to TRBJ1-2; tentatively, D is TRBD1 (5 bases). There are 14 residues in the CDR3. Trimming removed 4 bases at V and 8 bases at J, with 18 bases between. Germline V CDR1 and CDR2: SGDLS, YYNGEE. CDR3 amino acids: CASSSDRARGGYTF. The CDR3, as DNA: TGTGCCAGCAGCAGCGACAGAGCCCGGGGAGGCTACACCTTC.

This chain connects TRBV5-1 to TRBJ1-1; D uncertain. Germline CDR1 reads SGHRS; CDR2 reads YFSETQ. The CDR3 length is 13 residues. Trimming shortened V by 0 bases and J by 1 base, and 4 bases separated the two germline ends. The CDR3 region is CASSLDTNTEAFF. Here the CDR3 DNA reads TGCGCCAGCAGCTTGGATACGAACACTGAAGCTTTCTTT. Filled out from reference TRBV5-1 and TRBJ1-1, the complete variable domain reads KAGVTQTPRYLIKTRGQQVTLSCSPISGHRSVSWYQQTPGQGLQFLFEYFSETQRNKGNFPGRFSGRQFSNSRSEMNVSTLELGDSALYLCASSLDTNTEAFFGQGTRLTVV.

The chain links TRBV24-1 to TRBJ2-3; either TRBD1 or TRBD2 may supply D (5 bases each). The CDR3 is made up of 16 amino acids. Germline V gives CDR1 KGHDR, CDR2 SFDVKD. V lost 6 bases and J lost 1, with 16 bases in between. CDR3 amino acids: CATSNPGTTGTDTQYF. The DNA for the CDR3 is TGTGCCACCAGTAACCCTGGGACGACGGGCACAGATACGCAGTATTTT.

The genes are TRBV28 and TRBJ2-4; 7 positions agree with TRBD2. The V segment lost 6 bases and the J segment 2 bases; nucleotides outside the gene matches: 16. This CDR3 contains 18 residues. Germline CDR1 reads MDHEN; CDR2 reads SYDVKM. Here the CDR3 DNA reads TGTGCCAGCAGCCCGACCCTCCTAGCGGAGGGGTCCAAAAACATTCAGTACTTC. As protein: CASSPTLLAEGSKNIQYF.

The V gene is TRBV5-1, the J gene TRBJ2-7; 12 bases line up with TRBD2. Germline V gives CDR1 SGHRS, CDR2 YFSETQ. Trimming removed 4 bases from V and 7 bases from J; junction bases left unmatched: 3. The CDR3 spans 13 residues. The CDR3 spells CASSRGLAGEQYF. The CDR3 DNA reads as TGCGCCAGCAGCCGCGGACTAGCGGGGGAGCAGTACTTC.